The clone carrying this T cell receptor beta chain was detected ten times or more. Sorting defined naive CD8 T cells as CD8+CD4-CCR7+CD45RA+. Germline CDR1 and CDR2: DFQATT and SNEGSKA (reference sequence). The CDR3 covers 15 residues. V was pared by 3 bases and J by 8 bases, with 7 bases of the junction left unmatched. These data belong to a study of molecular identifiers for immune sequencing clone quantification. TCRdb re-derived calls from the PCR reads in MiXCR, one entry per CDR3 protein. The sample holds some 97,000 distinct CDR3 sequences, around 24% seen once. The sequencing sample was made of naive CD8+ T cells from blood, with Jurkat cell RNA spiked in. Described subset: FACS-sorted CD8+CD4-CCR7+CD45RA+ naive T cells. The chain links TRBV20-1 to TRBJ1-4, with 12 nucleotides matching TRBD1. The TCR originated in a human donor in good health. Some libraries in this study had Jurkat cell RNA spiked in. The CDR3 is CSASDWDRGREKLFF. The CDR3 region has the DNA TGCAGTGCTAGTGACTGGGACAGGGGGCGCGAAAAACTGTTTTTT.